This section outlines one T cell receptor (beta chain) sequence together with its context. Its antigen is undetermined. As part of library construction, unique molecular identifiers were attached to individual cDNA molecules. MiXCR, applied by TCRdb to the 5' RACE reads, yields one record per CDR3 protein. In the table there are 50,000 to 60,000 distinct CDR3 sequences, approximately 11% of which are singletons. This CDR3 region has 17 residues. The V segment lost 4 bases and the J segment 1 base; nucleotides outside the gene matches: 9. CDR1 is MGHRA and CDR2 is YSYEKL in the germline V gene. The record originates from a study of early T cells in non-severe SARS-CoV-2 infection. Across the study: Bulk RNA from unsorted whole blood was sequenced; chains were unpaired. Study conclusions and caveats: Anti-spike CD8 specificities were favored by VDJdb matching, whose results missed private and CD4 specificities.

The rearrangement uses TRBV4-1 and TRBJ2-5; 10 nucleotides match TRBD1. Sequenced sample: whole blood. This TCR was sampled from an adult who was a healthcare worker with PCR-confirmed SARS-CoV-2 infection or an uninfected control (not recorded which). The chain's CDR3 is CASSPWTGGEGQETQYF. CDR3 DNA sequence: TGCGCCAGCAGCCCTTGGACAGGGGGTGAAGGCCAAGAGACCCAGTACTTC.